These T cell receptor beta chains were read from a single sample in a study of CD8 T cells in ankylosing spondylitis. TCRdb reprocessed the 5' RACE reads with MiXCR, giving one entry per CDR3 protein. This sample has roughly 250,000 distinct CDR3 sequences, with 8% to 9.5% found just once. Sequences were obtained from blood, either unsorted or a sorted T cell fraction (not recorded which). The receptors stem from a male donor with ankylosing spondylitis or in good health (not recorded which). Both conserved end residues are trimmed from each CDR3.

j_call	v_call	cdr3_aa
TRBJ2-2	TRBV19	ASSGDRGHTGELF
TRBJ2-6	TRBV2	ASSEGQGRANVLT
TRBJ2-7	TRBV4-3	ASSQGDRVGDEQY
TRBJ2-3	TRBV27	ASSLNLLAGSGDDTQY
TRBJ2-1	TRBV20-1	SVKNSNEQF
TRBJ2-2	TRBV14	ASSQQITGELF
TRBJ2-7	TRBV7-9	ASSLGNEQY
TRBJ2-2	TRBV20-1	SWDGGKTGELF
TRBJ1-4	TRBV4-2	ASSHRTGTGGEKLF
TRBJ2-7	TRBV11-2	ASSLYGLAGSLSTYEQY
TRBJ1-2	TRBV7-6	ASSPFSLDGYT
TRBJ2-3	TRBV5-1	ASSFTSGGAGDTQY
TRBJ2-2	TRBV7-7	ASRDSTANTGELF
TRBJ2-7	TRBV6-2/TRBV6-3	ASTPGYEQY
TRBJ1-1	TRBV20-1	SAQGAGTEAF
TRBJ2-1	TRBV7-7	ASSFDGGSYNEQF
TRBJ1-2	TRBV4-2	ASSQGHGGEYGYT
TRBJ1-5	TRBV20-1	SASGNNQPQH
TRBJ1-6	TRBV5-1	ASSQRAQMSSYNSPLH
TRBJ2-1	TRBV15	ATGPSGSYNEQF
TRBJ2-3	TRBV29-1	SVPGGSTDTQY
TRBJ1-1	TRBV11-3	ASSDSSLLNTEAF
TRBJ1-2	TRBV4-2	ASSPDLPGVKDGYT
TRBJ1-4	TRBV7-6	ASSPHWDKGTEKLF
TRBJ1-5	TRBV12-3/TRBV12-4	ASSQGQGGRQPQH
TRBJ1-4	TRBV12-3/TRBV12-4	ASLNRPNEKLF
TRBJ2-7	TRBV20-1	SARVLGYSYEQY
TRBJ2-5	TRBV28	ASRGGETQY
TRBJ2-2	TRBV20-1	SARRRGYTGELF
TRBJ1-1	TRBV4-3	ASSPAGGMAF
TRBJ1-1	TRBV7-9	ASSGGQSPLEAF
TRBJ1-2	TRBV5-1	ASSLSGSDYGYT
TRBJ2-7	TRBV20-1	SARGQGWYEQY
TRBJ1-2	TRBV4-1	ASSLSGGGYGYT
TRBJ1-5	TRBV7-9	ASSLFGQPQH
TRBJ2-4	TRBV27	ASSLPPTDSLAKNIQY
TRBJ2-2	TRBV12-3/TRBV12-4	ASSFRQGGGELF
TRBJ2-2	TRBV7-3	ASSPHLEGELF
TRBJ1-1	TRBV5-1	ASMQTGDGTEAF
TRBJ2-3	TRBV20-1	SAIRSVTSTDTQY
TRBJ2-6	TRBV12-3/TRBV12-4	ASSPTGGANVLT
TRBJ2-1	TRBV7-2	ASSSRGSPYNEQF
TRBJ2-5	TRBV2	ASSDGKWIQTQY
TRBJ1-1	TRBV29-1	SVVGVNTEAF
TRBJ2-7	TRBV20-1	SARTGAEQY